The 3 T cell receptor beta chains reported below all come from one sample, sequenced in a study of metastatic and nonmetastatic thyroid tumors. All patients were treatment-naive before thyroid surgery. TCRdb re-analyzed the PCR reads using MiXCR. Of 25,000 to 30,000 clones listed, about 3.9% are singletons. The sample taken for sequencing was blood. These receptors came from a male donor with papillary thyroid cancer or a benign thyroid nodule (not recorded which). Some clones in this sample may be carry-over from other donors' samples.

Remarks on this clone: The junction shows a germline mismatch at one end, possibly a read error. The gene calls are TRBV27 and TRBJ2-4; D gene uncertain. Germline CDR1 and CDR2: MNHEY and SMNVEV (reference sequence). CDR3 length: 14 residues. The DNA of the CDR3 is TGTGCCAGCAGTTATTCCCAGGAGAGAAACATTCGGTACTTC. Translating gives CASSYSQERNIRYF.

This clone was recorded a few times. The genes are TRBV10-2 and TRBJ2-7; 9 bases line up with TRBD1. Germline values: CDR1 WSHSY, CDR2 SAAADI. The CDR3 totals 15 residues. J was trimmed by 3 bases and V by 5 bases; bases with no gene match: 8. The CDR3 loop is CASSWDRDRVYEQYF. CDR3 sequence (DNA): TGCGCCAGCAGTTGGGACAGGGATCGAGTCTACGAGCAGTACTTC.

This chain links TRBV19 with TRBJ2-1, with D unclear. The CDR3 sequence is 15 residues long. Germline V CDR1 and CDR2: LNHDA, SQIVND (reference sequence). V lost 7 bases and J lost 0, with 13 bases in between. CDR3 residues: CASILTKSSYNEQFF. As DNA, the CDR3 is TGTGCCAGTATCCTTACGAAGAGCTCCTACAATGAGCAGTTCTTC.